One sample yielded the 29 T cell receptor beta chains listed below, sequenced in a study of cytomegalovirus exposure and HLA in healthy donors. In the PCR, 60 Vbeta and 13 Jbeta primers were used. Here immunoSEQ multiplex PCR was the method, and the copy in TCRdb shows in-frame clones only, minus some. The table has 200,000 or so clones, approximately 79% seen once; the top ten hold around 0.2%. The sequencing input was PBMCs. Receptors originate from a girl aged 2 to 10 in good health and CMV-seronegative.

A few counts support this clone. The gene calls are TRBV6-6 and TRBJ1-1, with D tentatively TRBD1 (6 bases). CDR3 size: 14 residues. V was trimmed by 4 bases and J by 5 bases, leaving 14 bases between them. The germline CDR1 and CDR2 sequences are MNHNY and SVGAGI (reference sequence). As DNA, the CDR3 is TGTGCCAGCAGTTCTTTCAAGGGGGTGACTGAAGCTTTCTTT. Residues: CASSSFKGVTEAFF.

The rearrangement joins TRBV6-5 to TRBJ1-1; the D gene is possibly TRBD1 (5 bases). With 5 bases removed from V and 3 bases from J, the gap between germline ends came to 13 bases. Germline values: CDR1 MNHEY, CDR2 SVGAGI. The length of the CDR3 is 14 residues. CDR3 sequence: CASSLTGADTEAFF. CDR3 in DNA: TGTGCCAGCAGTCTTACAGGTGCCGACACTGAAGCTTTCTTT.

This chain uses TRBV9 with TRBJ1-4; D ambiguous. The V gene's germline CDR1 is SGDLS and CDR2 YYNGEE. This CDR3 is built from 16 residues. Trimming left V 0 bases short and J 7 bases short, with 16 bases between. The CDR3 sequence is CASSVGLASASEKLFF. The CDR3 DNA is TGTGCCAGCAGCGTAGGATTAGCTAGCGCGAGTGAAAAACTGTTTTTT.

This rearrangement joins TRBV6-5 to TRBJ1-1; tentatively, D is TRBD1 (5 bases). This CDR3 is 13 amino acids long. Germline V lookup: CDR1 MNHEY, CDR2 SVGAGI. V lost 8 bases and J lost 1, with 11 bases in between. In DNA form, the CDR3 reads TGTGCCAGCGGCAGGGAGGGGAACACTGAAGCTTTCTTT. Its protein product is CASGREGNTEAFF.

The CDR3 nucleotides read TGTGCCAGCAGCCCTAGCGGGGGGGCCTCGGAGACCCAGTACTTC. This sequence encodes CASSPSGGASETQYF. The rearrangement uses TRBV9 and TRBJ2-5; 12 bases align to TRBD2. Germline lookup yields CDR1 SGDLS and CDR2 YYNGEE. The CDR3 is made up of 15 amino acids. With V trimmed by 4 bases and J by 5 bases, 6 bases remained unmatched.

The rearrangement joins TRBV27 to TRBJ1-2, with D possibly being TRBD1 (5 bases). CDR1 and CDR2 from the germline V gene are MNHEY and SMNVEV (reference sequence). With 2 bases removed from V and 7 bases from J, the gap between germline ends came to 11 bases. The CDR3 is 13 residues long. The DNA for the CDR3 is TGTGCCAGCAGTTTAAGGAGGGGCGCTGGCTACACCTTC. Its translation is CASSLRRGAGYTF.

This chain uses TRBV7-2 with TRBJ2-7, with 7 bases aligning to TRBD1. Germline lookup yields CDR1 SGHTA and CDR2 FQGNSA. This CDR3 region has 13 residues. Trimming at V came to 5 bases and at J to 3 bases, leaving 4 bases not matched to a gene. CDR3 nucleotides: TGTGCCAGCAGCCTGGGACAGATCTACGAGCAGTACTTC. Residues: CASSLGQIYEQYF.

The genes are TRBV6-5 and TRBJ1-5; D is unresolved. CDR3 size: 13 residues. Trimming left V 6 bases short and J 4 bases short, with 10 bases between. The germline gives CDR1 MNHEY, CDR2 SVGAGI. The DNA of the CDR3 is TGTGCCAGCAGCTCACAGAGAAATCAGCCCCAGCATTTT. It translates to CASSSQRNQPQHF.

The chain combines TRBV5-4 with TRBJ1-1; D remains unclear. Germline V gene lookup returns CDR1 SGHNT and CDR2 YYREEE (reference sequence). V lost 3 bases to trimming and J lost 5 bases, with 5 bases between them. CDR3 length equals 11 residues. The CDR3 is CASSSETEAFF. DNA of the CDR3: TGTGCCAGCAGCTCGGAGACTGAAGCTTTCTTT.

This clone has just a few counts. A junction boundary mismatches the germline segment, possibly from a read error. The chain joins TRBV6-5 to TRBJ2-6; D unresolved. Germline CDR1 reads MNHEY; CDR2 reads SVGAGI. This CDR3 region has 15 residues. The CDR3 protein is CASSPFFSRANVLTF. CDR3 coding DNA: TGTGCCAGCAGCCCCTTCTTCTCTAGGGCCAACGTCCTGACTTTC.

V usage is TRBV5-4 and J usage is TRBJ2-2; 8 bases map to TRBD1. There are 18 residues in the CDR3. V shed 0 bases, J shed 4 bases, and the junction held 11 bases outside the gene matches. Germline-derived CDR1 and CDR2 are SGHNT and YYREEE (reference sequence). The CDR3 sequence: CASSLGGSTGAGTGELFF. The CDR3, as DNA: TGTGCCAGCAGCTTGGGGGGATCGACAGGGGCTGGCACCGGGGAGCTGTTTTTT.

The chain couples TRBV29-1 to TRBJ1-1; no clear D gene. Germline CDR1 SQVTM, CDR2 ANQGSEA. Trimming removed 7 bases at V and 0 bases at J, with 6 bases between. The CDR3 extends over 11 amino acids. The CDR3: CSGAMNTEAFF. The CDR3 nucleotides read TGCAGCGGAGCGATGAACACTGAAGCTTTCTTT.

The chain couples TRBV5-1 to TRBJ2-2; 8 bases align to TRBD2. The CDR3 is made up of 16 amino acids. Germline trimming cut 2 bases from V and 4 bases from J; bases unmatched to any gene: 7. CDR1 and CDR2 (germline): SGHRS, YFSETQ. CDR3 nucleotide sequence: TGCGCCAGCAGCTTTAGCGGGGATCCGAGCACCGGGGAGCTGTTTTTT. Translation: CASSFSGDPSTGELFF. Full variable domain (outside the CDR3, taken from reference TRBV5-1 and TRBJ2-2): KAGVTQTPRYLIKTRGQQVTLSCSPISGHRSVSWYQQTPGQGLQFLFEYFSETQRNKGNFPGRFSGRQFSNSRSEMNVSTLELGDSALYLCASSFSGDPSTGELFFGEGSRLTVL.

This clone has only one observation. The rearrangement links TRBV6-1 to TRBJ1-5; D remains unclear. The CDR3 is 14 residues long. Between the trimmed V and J ends, which lost 4 bases and 4 bases, there was a span of 11 bases. Germline lookup yields CDR1 MNHNS and CDR2 SASEGT. CDR3 residues: CASSAQIGNQPQHF. CDR3 DNA: TGTGCCAGCAGTGCCCAAATCGGGAATCAGCCCCAGCATTTT.

In this sample, this clone turned up a few times. The chain joins TRBV27 to TRBJ1-1; 7 positions agree with TRBD1. This CDR3 has 15 amino acids. Trimming removed 6 bases from V and 0 bases from J; junction bases left unmatched: 7. Germline CDR1 is MNHEY and CDR2 is SMNVEV (reference sequence). The DNA of the CDR3 is TGTGCCAGCAGGGGCTACGACAGGGTGAACACTGAAGCTTTCTTT. Translated, it gives CASRGYDRVNTEAFF.

The chain joins TRBV29-1 to TRBJ1-2; weak D call: TRBD1 (5 bases). Germline V gene lookup returns CDR1 SQVTM and CDR2 ANQGSEA. The V gene lost 3 bases and the J gene lost 4 bases, with 9 bases spanning the gap. The CDR3 has 12 amino acids. CDR3 bases: TGCAGCGTTGAGGGACTGGGCTATGGCTACACCTTC. This codes for CSVEGLGYGYTF. Variable domain in full (rest from reference TRBV29-1 and TRBJ1-2): SAVISQKPSRDICQRGTSLTIQCQVDSQVTMMFWYRQQPGQSLTLIATANQGSEATYESGFVIDKFPISRPNLTFSTLTVSNMSPEDSSIYLCSVEGLGYGYTFGSGTRLTVV.

The chain recombines TRBV15 with TRBJ2-7; weak D call: TRBD2 (5 bases). V lost 3 bases to trimming and J lost 3 bases, with 6 bases between them. The CDR3 sequence is 12 residues long. Germline V gene lookup returns CDR1 LNHNV and CDR2 YYDKDF (reference sequence). The CDR3 DNA is TGTGCCACCAGCAGGGACTTCTACGAGCAGTACTTC. Amino acid sequence: CATSRDFYEQYF.

V gene TRBV6-5 combines with J gene TRBJ2-5; D is possibly TRBD2 (6 bases). Trimming pared 2 bases from V and 2 bases from J, leaving 6 bases between. Germline assignment: CDR1 MNHEY and CDR2 SVGAGI. The length of the CDR3 is 13 residues. The CDR3 bases are TGTGCCAGCAGTTACGGGAGGCAAGAGACCCAGTACTTC. It translates to CASSYGRQETQYF.

This clone was found once. This sequence joins TRBV4-1 and TRBJ2-2; 8 nucleotides line up with TRBD2. There are 16 residues in the CDR3. V dropped 4 bases and J dropped 1; count of bases not matched to a gene: 5. The germline CDR1 and CDR2 sequences are MGHRA and YSYEKL. The DNA of the CDR3 is TGCGCCAGCAGCCCCCAGCTAGCGGGGAACACCGGGGAGCTGTTTTTT. Translating it yields CASSPQLAGNTGELFF.

The chain links TRBV19 to TRBJ1-4; D is unresolved. Germline V gene lookup returns CDR1 LNHDA and CDR2 SQIVND (reference sequence). The CDR3 contains 15 residues. V shed 5 bases and J shed 5 bases, with 15 bases lying between them. This CDR3 reads CASSFWSDWNEKLFF. The DNA for the CDR3 is TGTGCCAGTAGTTTTTGGAGTGACTGGAATGAAAAACTGTTTTTT.

The rearrangement uses TRBV2 and TRBJ2-1; 7 bases are a match to TRBD2. This CDR3 comprises 15 residues. The J segment lost 5 bases and the V segment lost 0 bases, leaving 4 bases of the junction unmatched. Germline V gene data show CDR1 as SNHLY and CDR2 as FYNNEI. As DNA, the CDR3 is TGTGCCAGCAGTGAAGCATCTGGGACTAACAATGAGCAGTTCTTC. This codes for CASSEASGTNNEQFF.

The chain carries TRBV10-2 and TRBJ2-2, with D perhaps TRBD2 (5 bases). The CDR3 is made up of 15 amino acids. The ends were cut back, 2 bases at V and 8 bases at J, with 15 bases in the middle. Germline V gene lookup returns CDR1 WSHSY and CDR2 SAAADI. DNA of the CDR3: TGCGCCAGCAGTGAGAAGGCTAGCTGGGCGGGGGAGCTGTTTTTT. Amino acid sequence: CASSEKASWAGELFF.

Here the CDR3 DNA reads TGCAGCGTAAAGGGGGCCTATGAGCAGTTCTTC. Translating gives CSVKGAYEQFF. This chain joins TRBV29-1 and TRBJ2-1; 7 bases agree with TRBD1. Germline assignment: CDR1 SQVTM and CDR2 ANQGSEA. This CDR3 region has 11 residues. The ends lost 6 bases at V and 8 bases at J; junction bases unmatched: 4.

The gene calls are TRBV27 and TRBJ1-6; 7 bases agree with TRBD1. V lost 6 bases and J lost 0; bases outside the gene matches: 5. The CDR3 spans 16 residues. The germline CDR1 and CDR2 sequences are MNHEY and SMNVEV (reference sequence). The CDR3 DNA is TGTGCCAGCAGGCGGGGACAGAGCTCCTATAATTCACCCCTCCACTTT. Its translation: CASRRGQSSYNSPLHF.

The chain joins TRBV7-9 to TRBJ1-4; 7 nucleotides align to TRBD1. The V and J ends lost 4 bases and 8 bases, in that order; junction bases with no gene match: 7. Germline CDR1 SEHNR, CDR2 FQNEAQ (reference sequence). The CDR3 totals 14 residues. CDR3 residues: CASSSLNRGEKLFF. CDR3 DNA sequence: TGTGCCAGCAGCTCCCTGAACAGGGGCGAAAAACTGTTTTTT.

This chain joins TRBV6-1 and TRBJ2-7; TRBD2 might be the D (5 bases). The CDR3 loop spans 13 amino acids. The germline CDR1 and CDR2 sequences are MNHNS and SASEGT. V was pared by 3 bases and J by 4 bases, with 10 bases between. The CDR3 sequence: CASSEGGLYEQYF. DNA for the CDR3: TGTGCCAGCAGTGAGGGCGGACTGTACGAGCAGTACTTC.

This clone has just one count. The V and J genes are TRBV11-2 and TRBJ2-7; D might be TRBD1 (5 bases). V was clipped by 5 bases and J by 12 bases, with 17 bases between them. Per the germline V gene, CDR1 is SGHAT and CDR2 is FQNNGV. The CDR3 has 12 residues. CDR3 protein: CASSPSDRDVYF. CDR3 nucleotides: TGTGCCAGCAGCCCCTCTGACAGAGATGTGTACTTC.

The chain is built from TRBV14 and TRBJ2-7, with D possibly matching TRBD2 (6 bases). Germline CDR1 and CDR2: SGHDN and FVKESK. Trimming removed 4 bases at V and 2 bases at J, with 15 bases between. The length of the CDR3 is 15 residues. CDR3 bases: TGTGCCAGCAGCCTTCAGTCCGGGGGTACCTACGAGCAGTACTTC. Translating it yields CASSLQSGGTYEQYF.

On this clone itself: The same CDR3 can be traced to other DNA sequences in this sample. The chain combines TRBV5-6 with TRBJ2-2; TRBD1 matches at 9 bases. The CDR3 is 15 amino acids. V was pared by 4 bases and J by 5 bases, with 6 bases of the junction left unmatched. Germline V gene data show CDR1 as SGHDT and CDR2 as YYEEEE. CDR3 coding DNA: TGTGCCAGCAGCACAGGGGGCGGGTGGACCGGGGAGCTGTTTTTT. This sequence encodes CASSTGGGWTGELFF. The entire variable domain, with the rest obtained from reference TRBV5-6 and TRBJ2-2, is as follows: DAGVTQSPTHLIKTRGQQVTLRCSPKSGHDTVSWYQQALGQGPQFIFQYYEEEERQRGNFPDRFSGHQFPNYSSELNVNALLLGDSALYLCASSTGGGWTGELFFGEGSRLTVL.